The 17 T cell receptor beta chains listed next were all sequenced from one sample in a study of vaccination effects on CD4 cells after COVID-19. The authors isolated CD4+ T cells after less than eleven days of culture. Method: immunoSEQ multiplex PCR; TCRdb's copy keeps in-frame clones and lacks some. Among some 50,000 clones, 55% to 75% were seen once, and the ten largest hold roughly 5.5%. For these TCRs, the target antigens are not known. Here the sequenced sample was CD4+ T cells from PBMCs cultured without peptide, taken before COVID-19 vaccination. The receptors come from a human donor who received a COVID-19 vaccine.

V is TRBV27 and J is TRBJ1-6, with TRBD1 as a possible D gene (6 bases). V was shortened by 5 bases and J by 6 bases, with 14 bases between the two germline ends. The CDR3 is made up of 15 amino acids. CDR1 is MNHEY and CDR2 is SMNVEV in the germline V gene (reference sequence). The CDR3 DNA sequence: TGTGCCAGCAGTCCTACCAGACAGGCTAATTCACCCCTCCACTTT. Its translation: CASSPTRQANSPLHF.

There are a few counts of this clone. The chain joins TRBV11-2 to TRBJ1-3, with TRBD1 matching over 8 bases. Unmatched junction bases numbered 2, after V lost 2 bases and J lost 2 bases. The CDR3 has 15 residues. Germline V gives CDR1 SGHAT, CDR2 FQNNGV. CDR3 coding DNA: TGTGCCAGCAGCTTACAGGACAGGGCTGGAAACACCATATATTTT. Its protein product is CASSLQDRAGNTIYF. Full variable domain (missing parts from reference TRBV11-2 and TRBJ1-3): EAGVAQSPRYKIIEKRQSVAFWCNPISGHATLYWYQQILGQGPKLLIQFQNNGVVDDSQLPKDRFSAERLKGVDSTLKIQPAKLEDSAVYLCASSLQDRAGNTIYFGEGSWLTVV.

The chain couples TRBV6-2 or TRBV6-3 to TRBJ2-2; maybe TRBD2 (5 bases). Germline assignment: CDR1 MNHEY and CDR2 SVGEGT. The CDR3 spans 17 residues. The V and J ends lost 0 bases and 8 bases respectively, with 19 bases between them. The DNA of the CDR3 is TGTGCCAGCAGTTACTCGCTCGGACTCCATACCCCGGGGGAGCTGTTTTTT. This translates into CASSYSLGLHTPGELFF.

V usage is TRBV10-3 and J usage is TRBJ2-3; a possible D gene is TRBD1 (5 bases). Trimming took 6 bases from V and 6 from J, leaving 13 bases between them. The CDR3 length is 13 residues. Germline CDR1 is ENHRY and CDR2 is SYGVKD. The CDR3 DNA reads TGTGCCATCAGCCAGGACATTGCGGATACGCAGTATTTT. This sequence encodes CAISQDIADTQYF.

The chain recombines TRBV3-1 (or the pseudogene TRBV3-2) with TRBJ2-3; TRBD2 matches 7 bases. There are 17 residues in the CDR3. The germline CDR1 and CDR2 sequences are LGHDT and YNNKEL (reference sequence). With V trimmed by 8 bases and J by 4 bases, 18 bases remained unmatched. CDR3 DNA: TGTGCCAGCTCTGCGGGAGAGTTTTTAACGGTACCAGATACGCAGTATTTT. It specifies CASSAGEFLTVPDTQYF.

In its sample, this clone was seen once. The chain couples TRBV19 to TRBJ1-2, with D unresolved. Between the trimmed V and J ends, which lost 5 bases and 0 bases, there was a span of 7 bases. This CDR3 has 13 amino acids. Germline V gene data show CDR1 as LNHDA and CDR2 as SQIVND (reference sequence). The CDR3 is CASSPHSNYGYTF. For the CDR3, the DNA is TGTGCCAGTAGTCCCCATTCTAACTATGGCTACACCTTC.

This chain uses TRBV2 with TRBJ1-2, with D perhaps matching TRBD1 (5 bases). The CDR3 spans 15 residues. Trimming took 6 bases from V and 1 from J, leaving 15 bases between them. The germline V gene encodes CDR1 SNHLY and CDR2 FYNNEI. The DNA of the CDR3 is TGTGCCAGCAGCCCTACCAGGGAAGGTAACTATGGCTACACCTTC. This gives the protein CASSPTREGNYGYTF.

The chain employs TRBV9 and TRBJ1-4; 9 nucleotides match TRBD1. The CDR3 length is 14 residues. V lost 2 bases, J lost 8 bases, and 4 bases stayed unmatched. CDR1 is SGDLS and CDR2 is YYNGEE in the germline V gene. CDR3: CASSVGQGGEKLFF. CDR3 sequence (DNA): TGTGCCAGCAGCGTGGGACAGGGTGGGGAAAAACTGTTTTTT.

V and J are TRBV5-1 and TRBJ2-3; TRBD2 agrees at 14 bases. Germline assignment: CDR1 SGHRS and CDR2 YFSETQ. CDR3 length: 15 residues. Trimming took 7 bases from V and 14 from J; bases not matched to a gene: 15. CDR3 in amino acids: CASQIDPGLAGDPYF. In nucleotides, the CDR3 is TGCGCCAGCCAGATCGACCCGGGACTAGCGGGAGACCCGTATTTT. Together with reference TRBV5-1 and TRBJ2-3, the CDR3 gives the full variable domain: KAGVTQTPRYLIKTRGQQVTLSCSPISGHRSVSWYQQTPGQGLQFLFEYFSETQRNKGNFPGRFSGRQFSNSRSEMNVSTLELGDSALYLCASQIDPGLAGDPYFGPGTRLTVL.

The chain carries TRBV28 and TRBJ2-5; no reliable D call. V lost 2 bases to trimming and J lost 1 base, with 2 bases between them. The germline gives CDR1 MDHEN, CDR2 SYDVKM. The CDR3 length is 12 residues. In DNA form, the CDR3 reads TGTGCCAGCAGTTTAGGCCAAGAGACCCAGTACTTC. Its protein product is CASSLGQETQYF.

As DNA, the CDR3 is TGTGCCAGCAGCGTAGACCAGGGTAGCACAGATACGCAGTATTTT. Protein: CASSVDQGSTDTQYF. This chain uses TRBV9 with TRBJ2-3; TRBD1 might be the D (5 bases). This CDR3 spans 15 amino acids. Germline CDR1 is SGDLS and CDR2 is YYNGEE. V was cut by 0 bases and J by 0 bases, with 8 bases left in between.

This chain connects TRBV3-1 (or the pseudogene TRBV3-2) to TRBJ2-2; maybe TRBD1 (5 bases). The germline V gene has CDR1 LGHDT and CDR2 YNNKEL (reference sequence). V was clipped by 0 bases and J by 5 bases, with 16 bases between them. The CDR3 totals 17 residues. CDR3 loop: CASSQEAGQSRTGELFF. CDR3 nucleotide sequence: TGTGCCAGCAGCCAAGAGGCAGGGCAGTCGAGGACCGGGGAGCTGTTTTTT.

This chain links TRBV9 with TRBJ1-2; D call uncertain. CDR1 SGDLS and CDR2 YYNGEE come from the germline V gene. Trimming left V 0 bases short and J 3 bases short, with 12 bases between. The CDR3 spans 15 residues. CDR3 protein: CASSVDGGPYYGYTF. The CDR3 DNA sequence: TGTGCCAGCAGCGTAGATGGAGGGCCCTACTATGGCTACACCTTC. Complete variable domain (other parts from reference TRBV9 and TRBJ1-2): DSGVTQTPKHLITATGQRVTLRCSPRSGDLSVYWYQQSLDQGLQFLIQYYNGEERAKGNILERFSAQQFPDLHSELNLSSLELGDSALYFCASSVDGGPYYGYTFGSGTRLTVV.

This CDR3 reads CSAHFSGELFF. CDR3 DNA sequence: TGCAGTGCTCACTTCTCCGGGGAGCTGTTTTTT. This chain joins TRBV20-1 and TRBJ2-2, with D unresolved. CDR1 and CDR2 (germline): DFQATT, SNEGSKA (reference sequence). Trimming removed 5 bases from V and 6 bases from J, with 7 bases in between. This CDR3 is built from 11 residues.

The gene calls are TRBV6-2 or TRBV6-3 and TRBJ2-1; 8 nucleotides match TRBD2. Germline CDR1 MNHEY, CDR2 SVGEGT. This CDR3 is built from 16 residues. J was trimmed by 7 bases and V by 5 bases; bases with no gene match: 13. The CDR3, as DNA: TGTGCCAGCAGTGCCCCAACGGGGGGGCCCAGGAATGAGCAGTTCTTC. This sequence encodes CASSAPTGGPRNEQFF.

V usage is TRBV6-5 and J usage is TRBJ1-5; D is ambiguous. The length of the CDR3 is 14 residues. The germline V gene encodes CDR1 MNHEY and CDR2 SVGAGI. Trimming left V 9 bases short and J 0 bases short, with 12 bases between. This CDR3 is CASSGRLSNQPQHF. The DNA of the CDR3 is TGTGCCAGTTCGGGCAGGCTTAGCAATCAGCCCCAGCATTTT.

The V call is TRBV7-9, the J call TRBJ1-1, with D unresolved. The CDR3 contains 15 residues. CDR1 is SEHNR, CDR2 FQNEAQ, per germline (reference sequence). Trimming left V 1 base short and J 0 bases short, with 9 bases between. The CDR3, as DNA: TGTGCCAGCAGCTTAGACGGGCAGATGAACACTGAAGCTTTCTTT. This codes for CASSLDGQMNTEAFF.